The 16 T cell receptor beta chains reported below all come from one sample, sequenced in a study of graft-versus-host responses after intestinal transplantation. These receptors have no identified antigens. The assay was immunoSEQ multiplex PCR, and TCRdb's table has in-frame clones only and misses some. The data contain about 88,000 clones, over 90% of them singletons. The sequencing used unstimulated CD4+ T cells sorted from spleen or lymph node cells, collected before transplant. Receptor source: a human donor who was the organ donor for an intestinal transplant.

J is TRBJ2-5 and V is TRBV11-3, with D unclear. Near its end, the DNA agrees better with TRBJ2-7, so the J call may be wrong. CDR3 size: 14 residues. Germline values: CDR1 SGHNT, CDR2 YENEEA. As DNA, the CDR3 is TGTGCCAGCAGCTTAGGGTTGGGCGGCTACGAGCAGTACTTC. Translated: CASSLGLGGYEQYF.

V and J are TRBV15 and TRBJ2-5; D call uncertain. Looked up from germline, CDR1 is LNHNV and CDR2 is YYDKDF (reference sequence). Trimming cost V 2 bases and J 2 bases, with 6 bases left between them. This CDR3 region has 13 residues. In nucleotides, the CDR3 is TGTGCCACCAGCAGACAAATTCAAGAGACCCAGTACTTC. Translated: CATSRQIQETQYF.

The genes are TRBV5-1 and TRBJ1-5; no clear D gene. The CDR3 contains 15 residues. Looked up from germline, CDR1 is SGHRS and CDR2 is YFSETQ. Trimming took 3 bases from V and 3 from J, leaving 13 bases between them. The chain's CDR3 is CASSYNPGDNQPQHF. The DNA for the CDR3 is TGCGCCAGCAGCTATAATCCGGGAGACAATCAGCCCCAGCATTTT.

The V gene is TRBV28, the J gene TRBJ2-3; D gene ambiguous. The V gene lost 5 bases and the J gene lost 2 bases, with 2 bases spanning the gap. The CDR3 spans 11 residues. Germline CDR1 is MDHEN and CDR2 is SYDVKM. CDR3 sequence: CASSVTDTQYF. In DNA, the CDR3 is TGTGCCAGCAGTGTCACAGATACGCAGTATTTT.

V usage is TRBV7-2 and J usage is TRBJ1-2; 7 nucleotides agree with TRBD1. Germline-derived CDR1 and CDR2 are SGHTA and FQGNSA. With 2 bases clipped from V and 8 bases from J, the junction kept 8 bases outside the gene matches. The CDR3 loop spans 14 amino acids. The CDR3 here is CASSLTRQGGGYTF. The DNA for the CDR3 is TGTGCCAGCAGCTTAACCCGACAGGGAGGCGGCTACACCTTC. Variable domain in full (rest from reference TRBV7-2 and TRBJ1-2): GAGVSQSPSNKVTEKGKDVELRCDPISGHTALYWYRQSLGQGLEFLIYFQGNSAPDKSGLPSDRFSAERTGGSVSTLTIQRTQQEDSAVYLCASSLTRQGGGYTFGSGTRLTVV.

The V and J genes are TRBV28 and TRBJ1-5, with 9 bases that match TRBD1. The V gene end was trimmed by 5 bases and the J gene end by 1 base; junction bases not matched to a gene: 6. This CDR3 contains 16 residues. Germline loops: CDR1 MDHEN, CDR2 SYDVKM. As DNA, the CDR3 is TGTGCCAGCAGTCGAGACAGGGGGTTCAGCAATCAGCCCCAGCATTTT. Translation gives CASSRDRGFSNQPQHF.

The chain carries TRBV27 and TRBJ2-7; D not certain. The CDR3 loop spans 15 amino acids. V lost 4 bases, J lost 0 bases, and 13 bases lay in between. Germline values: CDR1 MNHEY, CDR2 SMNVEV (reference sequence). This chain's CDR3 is CASSWALQSSYEQYF. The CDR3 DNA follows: TGTGCCAGCAGTTGGGCTCTCCAGAGCTCCTACGAGCAGTACTTC.

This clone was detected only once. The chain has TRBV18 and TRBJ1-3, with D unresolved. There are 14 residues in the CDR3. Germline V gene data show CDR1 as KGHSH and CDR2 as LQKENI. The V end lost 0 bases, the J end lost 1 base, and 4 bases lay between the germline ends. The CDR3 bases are TGTGCCAGCTCACCACCCGGATCTGGAAACACCATATATTTT. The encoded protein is CASSPPGSGNTIYF.

The CDR3: CASSTRTGSSYNEQFF. Here the CDR3 DNA reads TGCGCCAGCAGCACCCGGACAGGAAGCTCCTACAATGAGCAGTTCTTC. This sequence joins TRBV5-1 and TRBJ2-1; 7 nucleotides match TRBD1. CDR1 and CDR2 (germline): SGHRS, YFSETQ. The trim removed 4 bases at V and 0 bases at J, leaving 7 bases unmatched. This CDR3 is built from 16 residues.

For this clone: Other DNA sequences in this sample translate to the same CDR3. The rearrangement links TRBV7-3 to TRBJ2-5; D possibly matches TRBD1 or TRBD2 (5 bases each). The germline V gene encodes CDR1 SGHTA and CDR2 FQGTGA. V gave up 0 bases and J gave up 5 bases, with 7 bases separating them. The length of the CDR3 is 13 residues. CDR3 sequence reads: CASSLTREETQYF. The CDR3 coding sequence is TGTGCCAGCAGCTTAACCAGGGAGGAGACCCAGTACTTC.

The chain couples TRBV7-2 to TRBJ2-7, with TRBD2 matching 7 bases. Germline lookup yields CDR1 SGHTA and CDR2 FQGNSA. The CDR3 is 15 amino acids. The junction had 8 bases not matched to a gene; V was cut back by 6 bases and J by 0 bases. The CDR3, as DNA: TGTGCCAGCAGTTCAAGCGGGACTCTCTCCTACGAGCAGTACTTC. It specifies CASSSSGTLSYEQYF.

This CDR3 reads CASSPRLAGGKNIQYF. Here the CDR3 DNA reads TGTGCCAGCAGCCCTCGGCTAGCGGGGGGCAAAAACATTCAGTACTTC. The chain is built from TRBV11-2 and TRBJ2-4; 11 nucleotides line up with TRBD2. V shed 5 bases, J shed 3 bases, and the junction held 6 bases outside the gene matches. Germline lookup yields CDR1 SGHAT and CDR2 FQNNGV. This CDR3 contains 16 residues. Full variable domain (remainder filled in from reference TRBV11-2 and TRBJ2-4): EAGVAQSPRYKIIEKRQSVAFWCNPISGHATLYWYQQILGQGPKLLIQFQNNGVVDDSQLPKDRFSAERLKGVDSTLKIQPAKLEDSAVYLCASSPRLAGGKNIQYFGAGTRLSVL.

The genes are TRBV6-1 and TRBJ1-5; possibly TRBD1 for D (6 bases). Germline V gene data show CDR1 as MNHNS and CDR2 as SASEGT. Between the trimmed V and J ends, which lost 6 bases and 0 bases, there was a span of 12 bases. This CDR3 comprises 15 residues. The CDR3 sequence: CASSYRDFSNQPQHF. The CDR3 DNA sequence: TGTGCCAGCAGCTACAGGGATTTTAGCAATCAGCCCCAGCATTTT.

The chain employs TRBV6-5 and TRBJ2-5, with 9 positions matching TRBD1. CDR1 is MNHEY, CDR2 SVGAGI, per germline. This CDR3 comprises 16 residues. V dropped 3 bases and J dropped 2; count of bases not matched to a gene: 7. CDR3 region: CASSYGDRGEQETQYF. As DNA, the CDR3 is TGTGCCAGCAGTTATGGAGACAGGGGGGAACAAGAGACCCAGTACTTC.

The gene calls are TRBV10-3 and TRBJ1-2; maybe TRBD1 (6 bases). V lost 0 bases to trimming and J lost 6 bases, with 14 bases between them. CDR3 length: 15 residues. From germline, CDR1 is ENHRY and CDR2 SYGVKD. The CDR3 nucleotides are TGTGCCATCAGTGAGTCGGTAGTTAGGGGGAATGGCTACACCTTC. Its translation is CAISESVVRGNGYTF.

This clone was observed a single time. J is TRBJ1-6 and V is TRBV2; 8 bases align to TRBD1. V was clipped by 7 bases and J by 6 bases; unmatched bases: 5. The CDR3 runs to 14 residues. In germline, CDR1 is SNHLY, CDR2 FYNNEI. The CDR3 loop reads CASTDRGTNSPLHF. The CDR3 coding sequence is TGTGCCAGCACCGACAGGGGTACTAATTCACCCCTCCACTTT.